Listed below are T cell receptor beta chains from one sample, sequenced in a study of T cell repertoires in cytomegalovirus infection. Each CDR3 protein is one row after TCRdb ran MiXCR on the reads. Of about 310,000 distinct CDR3 sequences listed, about a tenth were seen once; the top ten hold more than 2.5%. The specimen was PBMCs. The source of these receptors is a human donor in good health (CMV status not recorded). Some clones in this sample may be carry-over from other donors' samples. The CDR3 runs from the conserved cysteine through the conserved F or W. The D gene is left open where the match is weak. Not every row has a clone size; where given, it reads once, few, many or a size class.

cdr3_aa: CASSPRDSYGYTF; cdr3_nt: TGTGCCAGCAGTCCGCGGGACAGCTATGGCTACACCTTC; v_call: TRBV6-5; clone_size: many; j_call: TRBJ1-2; d_call: TRBD1
cdr3_aa: CASSLSTSQGTQYF; cdr3_nt: TGTGCCAGCAGCTTAAGCACCTCACAAGGGACCCAGTACTTC; v_call: TRBV11-3; clone_size: many; j_call: TRBJ2-5; d_call: .
cdr3_aa: CASSLGGATGEQYF; cdr3_nt: TGTGCCAGCAGCTTAGGAGGGGCCACGGGAGAGCAGTACTTC; v_call: TRBV7-6; clone_size: many; j_call: TRBJ2-7; d_call: .
cdr3_aa: CASSLAGQRKNIQYF; cdr3_nt: TGTGCCAGCAGTTTAGCCGGACAGCGCAAAAACATTCAGTACTTC; v_call: TRBV12-3/TRBV12-4; clone_size: many; j_call: TRBJ2-4; d_call: .
cdr3_aa: CAISEELTDTQYF; cdr3_nt: TGTGCCATCAGTGAAGAGCTAACAGATACGCAGTATTTT; v_call: TRBV10-3; clone_size: many; j_call: TRBJ2-3; d_call: .
cdr3_aa: CASSLGGHNEQFF; cdr3_nt: TGTGCCAGCAGCTTAGGGGGCCACAATGAGCAGTTCTTC; v_call: TRBV5-1; clone_size: many; j_call: TRBJ2-1; d_call: TRBD1
cdr3_aa: CASRSAGGGNTIYF; cdr3_nt: TGTGCCAGCAGGTCCGCAGGTGGTGGAAACACCATATATTTT; v_call: TRBV12-3/TRBV12-4; clone_size: few; j_call: TRBJ1-3; d_call: .
cdr3_aa: CASSLGSTRGTEAFF; cdr3_nt: TGTGCCAGCAGCTTAGGCAGCACGCGGGGTACTGAAGCTTTCTTT; v_call: TRBV7-2; clone_size: many; j_call: TRBJ1-1; d_call: .
cdr3_aa: CASSKPDREEITNEKLFF; cdr3_nt: TGTGCCAGCAGCAAACCGGACAGGGAGGAGATAACTAATGAAAAACTGTTTTTT; v_call: TRBV5-6; clone_size: .; j_call: TRBJ1-4; d_call: TRBD1
cdr3_aa: CASSYLRGLDEQYF; cdr3_nt: TGTGCCAGCAGTTACCTCAGGGGGCTCGACGAGCAGTACTTC; v_call: TRBV6-6; clone_size: few; j_call: TRBJ2-7; d_call: TRBD1
cdr3_aa: CSARDPARGDTGELFF; cdr3_nt: TGCAGTGCTAGAGATCCGGCTAGAGGGGACACCGGGGAGCTGTTTTTT; v_call: TRBV20-1; clone_size: many; j_call: TRBJ2-2; d_call: .
cdr3_aa: CASSPPTGSFHNEQFF; cdr3_nt: TGTGCCAGCAGTCCCCCGACAGGGTCCTTCCACAATGAGCAGTTCTTC; v_call: TRBV28; clone_size: many; j_call: TRBJ2-1; d_call: TRBD1